The 13 T cell receptor beta chains given below trace back to one sample, sequenced in a study of T-cell memory formation after mild COVID-19. TCRdb processed the 5' RACE reads anew with MiXCR; each CDR3 protein has one entry. This sample carries 350,000 to 500,000 distinct CDR3 sequences, around a quarter of them seen once, and the ten largest clones take about 12%. Input material: PBMCs or a T cell subset sorted from them (not recorded which). The origin of the receptors is an adult woman who had mild COVID-19 (a few samples of this study predate the infection). Cell type and time point are not known.

The V and J genes are TRBV15 and TRBJ2-5, with D hard to call. The length of the CDR3 is 12 residues. Germline lookup yields CDR1 LNHNV and CDR2 YYDKDF (reference sequence). Trimming removed 3 bases from V and 0 bases from J, with 2 bases in between. CDR3 sequence reads: CATSRYQETQYF. CDR3 bases: TGTGCCACCAGCAGGTACCAAGAGACCCAGTACTTC.

This clonotype was seen more than once but under ten times. This sequence joins TRBV6-2 or TRBV6-3 and TRBJ1-1; 7 bases match TRBD1. V gave up 2 bases and J gave up 4 bases; unmatched junction bases: 31. CDR3 size: 23 residues. Germline V gives CDR1 MNHEY, CDR2 SVGEGT. In nucleotides, the CDR3 is TGTGCCAGCAGTTACCGGCCCCGACGGGACAGTCCGATGATGGACTGGCGTGGCACTGAAGCTTTCTTT. It yields the protein CASSYRPRRDSPMMDWRGTEAFF.

V is TRBV7-9 and J is TRBJ2-5; D ambiguous. V lost 3 bases and J lost 4, with 3 bases in between. The CDR3 runs to 11 residues. The V gene's germline CDR1 is SEHNR and CDR2 FQNEAQ (reference sequence). The chain's CDR3 is CASSFPETQYF. The CDR3 DNA sequence: TGTGCCAGCAGCTTCCCAGAGACCCAGTACTTC.

The V call is TRBV20-1, the J call TRBJ1-5; D ambiguous. Deletions cut 1 base from V and 5 bases from J, with 9 bases between. From germline, CDR1 is DFQATT and CDR2 SNEGSKA (reference sequence). The CDR3 consists of 13 residues. The CDR3 loop reads CSARGTADQPQHF. The CDR3 DNA sequence: TGCAGTGCTAGAGGAACGGCGGATCAGCCCCAGCATTTT.

The CDR3 loop is CSASETGVGGYTF. The CDR3 DNA is TGCAGTGCCTCAGAGACAGGGGTTGGTGGCTACACCTTC. The rearrangement links TRBV20-1 to TRBJ1-2; 8 nucleotides line up with TRBD1. This CDR3 is built from 13 residues. V lost 6 bases and J lost 7; bases outside the gene matches: 10. Germline loops: CDR1 DFQATT, CDR2 SNEGSKA (reference sequence).

V usage is TRBV9 and J usage is TRBJ2-3; 10 bases align to TRBD2. Looked up from germline, CDR1 is SGDLS and CDR2 is YYNGEE. There are 18 residues in the CDR3. With 4 bases clipped from V and 2 bases from J, the junction kept 13 bases outside the gene matches. The CDR3 spells CASSYYAAGGPYTDTQYF. The CDR3 DNA follows: TGTGCCAGCAGCTACTATGCAGCGGGGGGGCCCTACACAGATACGCAGTATTTT.

This clonotype was counted only a few times. V gene TRBV5-5 combines with J gene TRBJ2-3; D may match TRBD1 or TRBD2 (5 bases each). In germline, CDR1 is SGHKS, CDR2 YYEKEE (reference sequence). This CDR3 is built from 16 residues. Trimming pared 4 bases from V and 6 bases from J, leaving 21 bases between. Here the CDR3 reads CASSGRDPLQGDTQYF. The CDR3 DNA reads as TGTGCCAGCAGCGGCCGGGACCCACTTCAAGGCGATACGCAGTATTTT.

This chain links TRBV3-1 with TRBJ2-1, with D possibly matching TRBD2 (5 bases). CDR1 and CDR2 (germline): LGHDT, YNNKEL (reference sequence). The V end lost 4 bases, the J end lost 3 bases, and 10 bases lay between the germline ends. CDR3 length equals 14 residues. CDR3 in amino acids: CASSRMRDYNEQFF. In nucleotides, the CDR3 is TGTGCCAGCAGCCGAATGAGGGACTACAATGAGCAGTTCTTC.

This rearrangement joins TRBV12-3 or TRBV12-4 to TRBJ1-4; D perhaps matches TRBD1 (5 bases). Trimming stripped 4 bases from V and 7 bases from J, with 13 bases between. The CDR3 spans 14 residues. The CDR3 DNA reads TGTGCCAGCAGTTCAGTAAGGGGCGGTGAAAAACTGTTTTTT. This translates into CASSSVRGGEKLFF.

There are a few counts of this clonotype. The chain links TRBV12-3 or TRBV12-4 to TRBJ1-6; the D is unclear. The V end lost 7 bases, the J end lost 0 bases, and 7 bases lay between the germline ends. The length of the CDR3 is 14 residues. The CDR3 sequence is CASKRSSYNSPLHF. The CDR3 DNA is TGTGCCAGCAAACGGAGCTCCTATAATTCACCCCTCCACTTT.

This chain connects TRBV20-1 to TRBJ2-1, with 8 bases fitting TRBD2. The CDR3 extends over 15 amino acids. Trimming removed 3 bases from V and 2 bases from J; junction bases left unmatched: 6. Germline assignment: CDR1 DFQATT and CDR2 SNEGSKA (reference sequence). CDR3 sequence: CSASFTGRAYNEQFF. CDR3 nucleotide sequence: TGCAGTGCTAGTTTCACCGGGAGGGCCTACAATGAGCAGTTCTTC.

This clonotype was recorded a few times. The V and J genes are TRBV5-4 and TRBJ1-2, with TRBD1 identical over 7 bases. Germline values: CDR1 SGHNT, CDR2 YYREEE (reference sequence). Germline trimming cut 5 bases from V and 5 bases from J; bases unmatched to any gene: 9. The CDR3 has 14 residues. The CDR3 reads CASSFGTANYGYTF. In DNA form, the CDR3 reads TGTGCCAGCAGTTTTGGGACAGCCAATTATGGCTACACCTTC.

The chain combines TRBV20-1 with TRBJ2-1, with D possibly TRBD2 on 5 matching bases. The CDR3 has 11 amino acids. Germline V gene sequence: CDR1 DFQATT, CDR2 SNEGSKA (reference sequence). With 5 bases removed from V and 6 bases from J, the gap between germline ends came to 8 bases. CDR3 amino acids: CSALALNEQFF. The CDR3, as DNA: TGCAGTGCTTTAGCGCTCAATGAGCAGTTCTTC.